This TCR beta chain was identified in a study of blood T cell repertoires in COVID-19 (dated by TCRdb to the early 2020s). Study-level background: For ImmuneRACE Cohort 3, a participant was defined as recovered based on two consecutive negative NP/OP PCR tests, clearance by a healthcare professional, or resolution of symptoms. Where available, HLA class I and class II types were taken from metadata supplied by the sample provider and were not determined by assay-based typing. The prospective study material was composed of cDNA or gDNA derived from T cells, B-cell-depleted T cells, or PBMCs. Samples from collaborators originated in the United States, Italy and Spain and spanned both the acute and convalescent phases of COVID-19. The dataset comprised deeply sampled blood TCRbeta repertoires from subjects exposed to, actively infected with, or recovered from COVID-19. A freely available public database, intended as a resource for researchers studying the immune response to SARS-CoV-2, is where the repertoires were released. A de-identified subject ID, COVID-19 status, age in years and sex were almost always included in the sample metadata. Samples were obtained from the ongoing ImmuneRACE study (first 160 participants) and from over 1,000 subjects provided by 6 global collaborators.

TCRbeta CDR3 regions were amplified from genomic DNA using the immunoSEQ Assay, a bias-controlled multiplex PCR. Under the source paper's analysis protocol: Nucleated cell counts per sample were estimated from amplification of reference gene primers within the assay. To quantify the absolute abundance of each unique TCRbeta CDR3 rearrangement, sequence reads were collapsed and filtered. Productive Simpson clonality was computed per sample as the square root of Simpson's diversity index over productive rearrangements. Not all clones reach the TCRdb copy of this immuneACCESS table, which keeps in-frame sequences only. Checked studies attribute under half of the gap to unresolved V genes and leave the rest unexplained. That table furnishes V, J and clone size, whereas the DNA furnished D and trimming. The sample table lists a few hundred thousand clones, more than 70% of them with a count of one. The leading ten clones occupy around 2% of the sample.

The germline V gene encodes CDR1 SGHTA and CDR2 FQGNSA. For this chain, trimming is 5 bases at the V end and 6 bases at the J end, and the number of junction bases without a gene match is 13. The CDR3 measures 15 amino acids from cysteine to phenylalanine. This entry keeps only the CDR3 DNA: 45 bases, framed from base 1. A note on this clone: There is no known antigen for this receptor. No qualities accompany the bases; no much larger clone lies one base away.

Enrolling through a virtual design, the prospective study's participants ranged in age from roughly 18 to 95 years and lived across more than 20 United States geographic areas. In the prospective study, participants were assigned to cohorts based on the clinical history participants reported in a screening survey and a study questionnaire. In the prospective study, mobile phlebotomists collected whole blood, serum and a nasopharyngeal or oropharyngeal swab from each participant. Additional blood draws and questionnaires over an approximately 2-month period could optionally be provided by prospective study participants. Before DNA extraction, blood samples from the prospective study were shipped at room temperature or frozen. The paper as a whole reports these results and caveats: Clinical and demographic metadata were provided uncurated, with the amount varying by source and participant.

The sample taken for sequencing was PBMCs or T cells enriched from blood (not recorded which). Here the chain combines TRBV7-2 and TRBJ2-7, with 7 central nucleotides matching TRBD1. The TCR originated in a middle-aged man in a cohort exposed to, infected with or recovered from COVID-19 (not recorded which). CDR3 sequence: CASSPRQGGGSEQYF. The DNA is as follows: TGTGCCAGCAGCCCTCGACAGGGTGGGGGCTCCGAGCAGTACTTC.